The 22 T cell receptor beta chains listed next were all sequenced from one sample in a study of T cell changes during pregnancy in multiple sclerosis. Here immunoSEQ multiplex PCR was the method, and the copy in TCRdb shows in-frame clones only, minus some. The sample has just under 50,000 clones, around 90% seen once; the top ten hold around 9.6%. This material consisted of CD8+ T cells from peripheral blood mononuclear cells, taken after pregnancy. These receptors were obtained from a female donor with multiple sclerosis, enrolled in a pregnancy study.

CDR3 in amino acids: CASSHGTSGGEQFF. CDR3 bases: TGTGCCAGCAGTCACGGGACTAGCGGGGGGGAGCAGTTCTTC. The chain joins TRBV27 to TRBJ2-1; 15 bases agree with TRBD2. This CDR3 is 14 amino acids long. Germline CDR1 MNHEY, CDR2 SMNVEV (reference sequence). V was pared by 5 bases and J by 10 bases, with 3 bases of the junction left unmatched.

This clone was detected a few times. V is TRBV6-4 and J is TRBJ2-3, with a weak D call TRBD1 (6 bases). V lost 3 bases to trimming and J lost 3 bases, with 10 bases between them. Per germline, CDR1 MRHNA and CDR2 SNTAGT. The CDR3 spans 14 residues. The CDR3 bases are TGTGCCAGCAGTGAGGGGGCCGGGACAGATACGCAGTATTTT. Residues: CASSEGAGTDTQYF.

The chain employs TRBV6-1 and TRBJ2-7, with TRBD1 matching 8 bases. CDR3 length: 15 residues. J was trimmed by 5 bases and V by 5 bases; bases with no gene match: 11. CDR1 is MNHNS and CDR2 is SASEGT in the germline V gene. CDR3 bases: TGTGCCAGCAGTCCTGTCCAGGGGGCCTCGGACGAGCAGTACTTC. This gives the protein CASSPVQGASDEQYF.

The chain uses TRBV6-4 and TRBJ2-1, with 8 bases aligning to TRBD2. The CDR3 runs to 16 residues. The V segment lost 2 bases and the J segment 8 bases; nucleotides outside the gene matches: 11. Germline loops: CDR1 MRHNA, CDR2 SNTAGT. The CDR3 reads CASSDGGAGAADEQFF. CDR3 nucleotide sequence: TGTGCCAGCAGTGACGGAGGAGCGGGGGCGGCCGATGAGCAGTTCTTC.

The J gene is TRBJ1-1, the V gene TRBV4-1; no definite D call. Germline assignment: CDR1 MGHRA and CDR2 YSYEKL. This CDR3 is 14 amino acids long. V was trimmed by 2 bases and J by 0 bases, leaving 7 bases between them. CDR3: CASSQNTLNTEAFF. Here the CDR3 DNA reads TGCGCCAGCAGCCAAAACACCCTGAACACTGAAGCTTTCTTT.

This clone is a singleton in its sample. The chain carries TRBV5-1 and TRBJ2-2, with TRBD1 identical over 7 bases. CDR1 and CDR2 (germline): SGHRS, YFSETQ. With V trimmed by 1 base and J by 5 bases, 8 bases remained unmatched. The CDR3 is made up of 16 amino acids. DNA for the CDR3: TGCGCCAGCAGCTTGAGTACAGGGGTGCGGACCGGGGAGCTGTTTTTT. Its protein product is CASSLSTGVRTGELFF.

The chain combines TRBV19 with TRBJ1-5; TRBD1 might be the D (6 bases). The V end lost 1 base, the J end lost 2 bases, and 9 bases lay between the germline ends. From germline, CDR1 is LNHDA and CDR2 SQIVND (reference sequence). The CDR3 has 15 amino acids. CDR3 bases: TGTGCCAGTAGTATAGGGTCAGGGGGCAATCAGCCCCAGCATTTT. It encodes CASSIGSGGNQPQHF.

This chain uses TRBV7-9 with TRBJ2-1; D might be TRBD2 (5 bases). The CDR3 runs to 16 residues. Trimming shortened V by 5 bases and J by 0 bases, and 14 bases separated the two germline ends. Per the germline V gene, CDR1 is SEHNR and CDR2 is FQNEAQ (reference sequence). The CDR3 DNA reads as TGTGCCAGCAGCCCACCCCCGGGGAGCTCCTACAATGAGCAGTTCTTC. Its translation: CASSPPPGSSYNEQFF.

In DNA, the CDR3 is TGTGCCAGCAGCCTAGGGGGATTGGTCACCGGGGAGCTGTTTTTT. It translates to CASSLGGLVTGELFF. The V gene is TRBV6-5, the J gene TRBJ2-2, with D possibly TRBD1 on 6 matching bases. Germline loops: CDR1 MNHEY, CDR2 SVGAGI. CDR3 length: 15 amino acids. V shed 6 bases and J shed 4 bases, with 15 bases lying between them.

The chain employs TRBV10-2 and TRBJ2-7; a weak D match, TRBD2 (5 bases). CDR3 length: 13 residues. V was shortened by 11 bases and J by 0 bases, with 14 bases between the two germline ends. The germline V gene encodes CDR1 WSHSY and CDR2 SAAADI. CDR3 loop: CASSTGDSYEQYF. Here the CDR3 DNA reads TGCGCCTCTTCCACCGGGGACTCCTACGAGCAGTACTTC.

The chain is built from TRBV27 and TRBJ2-6; possible D gene TRBD2, 5 bases. The CDR3 sequence is 16 residues long. The germline V gene encodes CDR1 MNHEY and CDR2 SMNVEV (reference sequence). V shed 5 bases and J shed 0 bases, with 11 bases lying between them. The CDR3 sequence is CASSPLEASGANVLTF. The CDR3 region has the DNA TGTGCCAGCAGTCCGTTGGAGGCCTCTGGGGCCAACGTCCTGACTTTC.

This chain uses TRBV2 with TRBJ2-3; D perhaps matches TRBD2 (5 bases). The V gene's germline CDR1 is SNHLY and CDR2 FYNNEI. Trimming removed 5 bases from V and 2 bases from J, with 14 bases in between. CDR3 length: 15 amino acids. CDR3 DNA sequence: TGTGCCAGCAGTATCCGGGAAGCTGACACAGATACGCAGTATTTT. Its translation is CASSIREADTDTQYF.

This chain connects TRBV7-6 to TRBJ1-1; tentatively, D is TRBD1 (6 bases). Per germline, CDR1 SGHVS and CDR2 FNYEAQ. V shed 3 bases and J shed 3 bases, with 17 bases lying between them. The CDR3 runs 16 residues. The CDR3 sequence: CASSFGQGSVHTEAFF. CDR3 nucleotides: TGTGCCAGCAGCTTTGGCCAGGGGTCGGTCCACACTGAAGCTTTCTTT.

The chain carries TRBV14 and TRBJ2-7, with a weak D call TRBD2 (6 bases). Per the germline V gene, CDR1 is SGHDN and CDR2 is FVKESK. Trimming shortened V by 7 bases and J by 3 bases, and 16 bases separated the two germline ends. The CDR3 contains 14 residues. The CDR3 loop reads CASTVGTGDYEQYF. CDR3 DNA: TGTGCCAGCACCGTAGGGACGGGGGACTACGAGCAGTACTTC.

J is TRBJ2-7 and V is TRBV7-2; 8 bases agree with TRBD2. The CDR3 extends over 15 amino acids. Germline CDR1 and CDR2: SGHTA and FQGNSA. V gave up 4 bases and J gave up 4 bases; unmatched junction bases: 9. This chain's CDR3 is CASSSTPLAEYEQYF. The DNA for the CDR3 is TGTGCCAGCAGCTCTACCCCACTAGCGGAATACGAGCAGTACTTC.

For the CDR3, the DNA is TGTGCCAGCAGCGGGAGCGGGGCGATTTTCGATGAGCAGTTCTTC. It encodes CASSGSGAIFDEQFF. V is TRBV9 and J is TRBJ2-1; 7 bases map to TRBD2. CDR3 length: 15 residues. V was pared by 3 bases and J by 8 bases, with 11 bases of the junction left unmatched. Germline values: CDR1 SGDLS, CDR2 YYNGEE.

This chain joins TRBV6-5 and TRBJ2-5; possible D gene TRBD1, 5 bases. The CDR3 totals 13 residues. V was trimmed by 6 bases and J by 2 bases, leaving 10 bases between them. Germline lookup yields CDR1 MNHEY and CDR2 SVGAGI. The CDR3 is CASSLQDQETQYF. DNA of the CDR3: TGTGCCAGCAGCCTACAGGATCAAGAGACCCAGTACTTC.

The chain has TRBV9 and TRBJ2-2, with 13 bases that match TRBD2. The germline gives CDR1 SGDLS, CDR2 YYNGEE. CDR3 size: 16 residues. The V segment lost 3 bases and the J segment 6 bases; nucleotides outside the gene matches: 5. The CDR3 protein is CASSDPLAGGPGELFF. The CDR3 nucleotides read TGTGCCAGCAGCGACCCACTAGCGGGGGGGCCCGGGGAGCTGTTTTTT.

This sequence joins TRBV5-4 and TRBJ1-2, with TRBD1 as a possible D gene (5 bases). Trimming cost V 10 bases and J 8 bases, with 12 bases left between them. Germline V gene lookup returns CDR1 SGHNT and CDR2 YYREEE (reference sequence). The CDR3 consists of 10 residues. The CDR3 loop is CAYGAGGYTF. DNA for the CDR3: TGTGCCTACGGGGCGGGAGGCTACACCTTC.

The chain has TRBV6-5 and TRBJ2-2; 11 nucleotides match TRBD1. The CDR3 consists of 15 residues. Unmatched junction bases numbered 2, after V lost 4 bases and J lost 4 bases. CDR1 and CDR2 (germline): MNHEY, SVGAGI. CDR3 in amino acids: CASSWGTGGTGELFF. DNA of the CDR3: TGTGCCAGCAGTTGGGGGACAGGGGGCACCGGGGAGCTGTTTTTT.

The chain has TRBV18 and TRBJ2-7, with 7 bases matching TRBD1. This CDR3 is 14 amino acids long. V lost 3 bases to trimming and J lost 3 bases; unmatched junction nucleotides: 5. Germline-derived CDR1 and CDR2 are KGHSH and LQKENI. CDR3 loop: CASSPGDRDYEQYF. The DNA for the CDR3 is TGTGCCAGCTCACCCGGGGACAGAGACTACGAGCAGTACTTC. The full variable domain, completed using reference TRBV18 and TRBJ2-7, is NAGVMQNPRHLVRRRGQEARLRCSPMKGHSHVYWYRQLPEEGLKFMVYLQKENIIDESGMPKERFSAEFPKEGPSILRIQQVVRGDSAAYFCASSPGDRDYEQYFGPGTRLTVT.

The chain joins TRBV14 to TRBJ1-1; 7 nucleotides line up with TRBD1. The V and J ends lost 0 bases and 0 bases, in that order; junction bases with no gene match: 4. Per germline, CDR1 SGHDN and CDR2 FVKESK. The CDR3 spans 16 residues. CDR3 residues: CASSQDLRGVNTEAFF. Here the CDR3 DNA reads TGTGCCAGCAGCCAAGATCTCAGGGGGGTGAACACTGAAGCTTTCTTT. Based on the CDR3 plus reference TRBV14 and TRBJ1-1, the full variable domain is EAGVTQFPSHSVIEKGQTVTLRCDPISGHDNLYWYRRVMGKEIKFLLHFVKESKQDESGMPNNRFLAERTGGTYSTLKVQPAELEDSGVYFCASSQDLRGVNTEAFFGQGTRLTVV.